The 28 T cell receptor beta chains listed next were all sequenced from one sample in a study of T cells in Graves' hyperthyroidism and ophthalmopathy. Amplified regions were TCR beta CDR3 sequences from RNA transcripts. When the TCR CDR3 underwent first-round RT-PCR, the HTBI primer set was used. TCRdb re-called the multiplex PCR reads through MiXCR, storing one row per CDR3 protein. The profile covers 500,000 to 650,000 distinct CDR3 sequences, with around 15% appearing a single time and around 13% taken by the ten largest. Source material: blood. The receptors derive from a woman aged 40 to 55 with Graves' hyperthyroidism.

Worth noting for this clonotype: Since a much larger clone is just one base distant, this may be a read error. This chain joins TRBV27 and TRBJ2-7; 10 bases match TRBD2. This CDR3 region has 16 residues. Germline-derived CDR1 and CDR2 are MNHEY and SMNVEV (reference sequence). The CDR3 sequence: CAGSFKGLAAAYEQYF. DNA for the CDR3: TGTGCCGGCAGTTTTAAAGGACTAGCGGCGGCCTACGAGCAGTACTTC.

This clonotype was recorded at least ten times. V gene TRBV6-1 combines with J gene TRBJ2-7; TRBD1 aligns across 11 bases. CDR3 length equals 14 residues. V shed 5 bases, J shed 6 bases, and the junction held 6 bases outside the gene matches. Germline lookup yields CDR1 MNHNS and CDR2 SASEGT. The CDR3 DNA reads TGTGCCAGCAGTACCCGGGACAGGGGGTTCGAGCAGTACTTC. The encoded protein is CASSTRDRGFEQYF.

In DNA, the CDR3 is TGCAGTGCCACAGGGGGCGTGGAGACCCAGTACTTC. The encoded protein is CSATGGVETQYF. The chain couples TRBV20-1 to TRBJ2-5; 9 bases align to TRBD1. The CDR3 contains 12 residues. V shed 6 bases and J 5 bases; nucleotides not matched to a gene: 4. The germline CDR1 and CDR2 sequences are DFQATT and SNEGSKA (reference sequence).

This clonotype came up many times. The gene calls are TRBV5-5 and TRBJ2-6; TRBD2 agrees at 7 bases. Trimming took 0 bases from V and 0 from J; bases not matched to a gene: 6. This CDR3 region has 18 residues. Germline CDR1 is SGHKS and CDR2 is YYEKEE (reference sequence). The CDR3 nucleotides are TGTGCCAGCAGCTTGGAGCGGGGCGGAAGCTCTGGGGCCAACGTCCTGACTTTC. The encoded protein is CASSLERGGSSGANVLTF.

This chain connects TRBV7-3 to TRBJ2-6; TRBD2 agrees at 11 bases. The V segment lost 5 bases and the J segment 2 bases; nucleotides outside the gene matches: 14. The CDR3 contains 20 residues. Per germline, CDR1 SGHTA and CDR2 FQGTGA. CDR3: CASSRGLAGANIAGANVLTF. CDR3 bases: TGTGCCAGCAGCCGTGGACTAGCGGGCGCAAATATAGCTGGGGCCAACGTCCTGACTTTC.

The sample holds many counts of this clonotype. The chain uses TRBV12-3 or TRBV12-4 and TRBJ2-1; TRBD2 matches 7 bases. The CDR3 totals 15 residues. The junction had 13 bases not matched to a gene; V was cut back by 6 bases and J by 8 bases. The CDR3 region has the DNA TGTGCCAGCAGATCCATCGGACTAGTCGACGATGAGCAGTTCTTC. It translates to CASRSIGLVDDEQFF.

V is TRBV9 and J is TRBJ2-5; D unresolved. Trimming left V 1 base short and J 5 bases short, with 18 bases between. The CDR3 runs 16 residues. Germline CDR1 SGDLS, CDR2 YYNGEE. The CDR3 nucleotides are TGTGCCAGCAGCGTATTTGGTCTGAGGTCGAGGGAGACCCAGTACTTC. This gives the protein CASSVFGLRSRETQYF.

The sample holds a few counts of this clonotype. The V and J genes are TRBV24-1 and TRBJ2-1; TRBD1 agrees at 9 bases. The length of the CDR3 is 16 residues. Per germline, CDR1 KGHDR and CDR2 SFDVKD. The trim removed 5 bases at V and 9 bases at J, leaving 13 bases unmatched. The CDR3 nucleotides read TGTGCCACCAGTGCGACTATAGGGGACAGGGATATTGAGCAGTTCTTC. It codes for CATSATIGDRDIEQFF.

In this sample, this clonotype turned up many times. The chain links TRBV12-3 or TRBV12-4 to TRBJ2-1; 9 bases line up with TRBD2. CDR3 length equals 15 residues. The J segment lost 9 bases and the V segment lost 3 bases, leaving 9 bases of the junction unmatched. CDR3 loop: CASSFSVAGAGEQFF. The CDR3 region has the DNA TGTGCCAGCAGTTTTTCGGTAGCGGGAGCGGGTGAGCAGTTCTTC.

The rearrangement uses TRBV19 and TRBJ1-2; D remains ambiguous. CDR3 length equals 14 residues. The ends were cut back, 6 bases at V and 1 base at J, with 12 bases in the middle. Germline V CDR1 and CDR2: LNHDA, SQIVND (reference sequence). The CDR3 reads CASRGRLLNYGYTF. CDR3 nucleotides: TGTGCCAGTAGGGGCCGGCTACTTAACTATGGCTACACCTTC.

CDR3 residues: CSASLDRDNQPQHF. CDR3 bases: TGCAGTGCTAGTCTGGACAGGGATAATCAGCCCCAGCATTTT. The rearrangement links TRBV20-1 to TRBJ1-5; 8 positions match TRBD1. The CDR3 is 14 amino acids. Per the germline V gene, CDR1 is DFQATT and CDR2 is SNEGSKA (reference sequence). Germline trimming cut 3 bases from V and 4 bases from J; bases unmatched to any gene: 5.

This clonotype has at least ten counts. The chain joins TRBV2 to TRBJ2-7; the D is unclear. The CDR3 is 13 residues long. Germline CDR1 SNHLY, CDR2 FYNNEI. V lost 6 bases to trimming and J lost 5 bases, with 14 bases between them. As DNA, the CDR3 is TGTGCCAGCAGCTCTTGGGGTTACGACGAGCAGTACTTC. This sequence encodes CASSSWGYDEQYF.

This clonotype came up many times. The chain couples TRBV3-1 to TRBJ2-7; 9 bases fit TRBD1. Germline values: CDR1 LGHDT, CDR2 YNNKEL (reference sequence). Losses at the gene ends were 3 bases for V and 2 bases for J; bases not matched to a gene: 2. This CDR3 comprises 14 residues. The CDR3 region is CASSHRQGAYEQYF. DNA of the CDR3: TGTGCCAGCAGCCACCGACAGGGGGCCTACGAGCAGTACTTC.

This clonotype was recorded only once. The chain is built from TRBV10-3 and TRBJ1-2, with TRBD1 as a possible D gene (6 bases). The germline gives CDR1 ENHRY, CDR2 SYGVKD. V was pared by 8 bases and J by 4 bases, with 17 bases between. CDR3 length: 14 amino acids. The CDR3 nucleotides read TGTGCCATCGGGGGGCCATCGAACGGCTATGGCTACACCTTC. It translates to CAIGGPSNGYGYTF.

V is TRBV28 and J is TRBJ2-2; D tentatively reads TRBD1 or TRBD2 (7 bases each). V was cut by 6 bases and J by 1 base, with 15 bases left in between. The V gene's germline CDR1 is MDHEN and CDR2 SYDVKM. The CDR3 sequence is 16 residues long. The CDR3 protein is CASSSQGGVNTGELFF. CDR3 in DNA: TGTGCCAGCAGCTCTCAGGGGGGGGTGAACACCGGGGAGCTGTTTTTT.

V usage is TRBV27 and J usage is TRBJ2-7; TRBD1 agrees at 7 bases. The CDR3 has 14 amino acids. Germline CDR1 reads MNHEY; CDR2 reads SMNVEV (reference sequence). The V and J ends lost 5 bases and 4 bases, in that order; junction bases with no gene match: 8. CDR3 protein: CASSPRDRQYEQYF. CDR3 nucleotide sequence: TGTGCCAGCAGTCCCCGGGACAGACAGTACGAGCAGTACTTC.

Only a few counts were recorded for this clonotype. V is TRBV9 and J is TRBJ1-2; D gene unclear. Germline V lookup: CDR1 SGDLS, CDR2 YYNGEE. Deletions cut 0 bases from V and 8 bases from J, with 17 bases between. CDR3 length: 15 amino acids. The CDR3 here is CASSVGGSGGRGYTF. CDR3 sequence (DNA): TGTGCCAGCAGCGTAGGAGGTTCGGGTGGCCGGGGCTACACCTTC. The variable domain in full, completed from reference TRBV9 and TRBJ1-2, reads DSGVTQTPKHLITATGQRVTLRCSPRSGDLSVYWYQQSLDQGLQFLIQYYNGEERAKGNILERFSAQQFPDLHSELNLSSLELGDSALYFCASSVGGSGGRGYTFGSGTRLTVV.

Ten or more counts support this clonotype. The gene calls are TRBV7-3 and TRBJ2-1; D remains unclear. In germline, CDR1 is SGHTA, CDR2 FQGTGA. V dropped 5 bases and J dropped 8 bases, with 13 bases sitting between them. The CDR3 has 13 residues. As DNA, the CDR3 is TGTGCCAGCAGCGCCTCGGTCGGGCATGAGCAGTTCTTC. Protein sequence: CASSASVGHEQFF. Together with reference TRBV7-3 and TRBJ2-1, the CDR3 gives the full variable domain: GAGVSQTPSNKVTEKGKYVELRCDPISGHTALYWYRQSLGQGPEFLIYFQGTGAADDSGLPNDRFFAVRPEGSVSTLKIQRTERGDSAVYLCASSASVGHEQFFGPGTRLTVL.

In its sample, this clonotype was seen many times. The chain is built from TRBV6-2 or TRBV6-3 and TRBJ1-2, with TRBD1 identical over 9 bases. Germline values: CDR1 MNHEY, CDR2 SVGEGT. This CDR3 comprises 15 residues. V was clipped by 1 base and J by 3 bases; unmatched bases: 3. The CDR3 DNA reads TGTGCCAGCAGTTACTTGGGACAGGGCTACTATGGCTACACCTTC. Protein: CASSYLGQGYYGYTF.

The sample holds many counts of this clonotype. This chain uses TRBV6-1 with TRBJ1-4, with unresolved D. V lost 5 bases to trimming and J lost 0 bases, with 10 bases between them. This CDR3 is built from 15 residues. The germline V gene encodes CDR1 MNHNS and CDR2 SASEGT. This CDR3 reads CASSHSKATNEKLFF. The CDR3 nucleotides are TGTGCCAGCAGTCACAGCAAAGCAACTAATGAAAAACTGTTTTTT.

The chain carries TRBV11-2 and TRBJ2-7, with D maybe TRBD2 (6 bases). Trimming took 3 bases from V and 0 from J, leaving 15 bases between them. The CDR3 is made up of 16 amino acids. CDR1 is SGHAT and CDR2 is FQNNGV in the germline V gene. For the CDR3, the DNA is TGTGCCAGCAGCTTCGGGACTCTAGGATTCTCCTACGAGCAGTACTTC. This encodes CASSFGTLGFSYEQYF.

The sample holds many counts of this clonotype. The chain is built from TRBV18 and TRBJ1-1, with D possibly matching TRBD1 (6 bases). The germline V and J ends were trimmed by 3 bases and 0 bases, with 14 bases remaining between them. This CDR3 has 16 residues. The germline CDR1 and CDR2 sequences are KGHSH and LQKENI. In DNA, the CDR3 is TGTGCCAGCTCACCTCCGGACAGCCTGATGAACACTGAAGCTTTCTTT. Its protein is CASSPPDSLMNTEAFF.

The chain links TRBV2 to TRBJ1-1; 9 nucleotides align to TRBD1. This CDR3 has 13 amino acids. The J segment lost 12 bases and the V segment lost 7 bases, leaving 12 bases of the junction unmatched. CDR1 is SNHLY and CDR2 is FYNNEI in the germline V gene. For the CDR3, the DNA is TGTGCCAGCATGACCGGGACAGGGAGGAAAACTTTCTTT. This gives the protein CASMTGTGRKTFF.

The sample holds a few counts of this clonotype. The rearrangement uses TRBV29-1 and TRBJ2-1; D not resolved. Germline-derived CDR1 and CDR2 are SQVTM and ANQGSEA. V was trimmed by 5 bases and J by 4 bases, leaving 6 bases between them. CDR3 length: 11 amino acids. The CDR3 loop reads CSVLEYNEQFF. CDR3 nucleotides: TGCAGCGTTCTCGAGTACAATGAGCAGTTCTTC.

This clonotype was observed many times. This chain uses TRBV28 with TRBJ1-2; D is possibly TRBD1 (5 bases). This CDR3 comprises 15 residues. V lost 4 bases to trimming and J lost 3 bases, with 15 bases between them. From germline, CDR1 is MDHEN and CDR2 SYDVKM. The DNA of the CDR3 is TGTGCCAGCAGTTCCGCTTCGGGACCCTACTATGGCTACACCTTC. This gives the protein CASSSASGPYYGYTF.

The chain joins TRBV18 to TRBJ1-3, with D tentatively TRBD1 (6 bases). This CDR3 region has 16 residues. V gave up 8 bases and J gave up 0 bases, with 17 bases separating them. Germline-derived CDR1 and CDR2 are KGHSH and LQKENI. The CDR3 DNA reads as TGTGCCAGCACGCTACGACAGGAGAGCTCTGGAAACACCATATATTTT. Protein product: CASTLRQESSGNTIYF.

This clonotype showed up many times. The chain combines TRBV27 with TRBJ2-5; D is unresolved. Germline-derived CDR1 and CDR2 are MNHEY and SMNVEV (reference sequence). This CDR3 has 15 residues. The V end lost 5 bases, the J end lost 6 bases, and 19 bases lay between the germline ends. CDR3 nucleotides: TGTGCCAGCAGTACCCCGTCTGGCGGTGATAAGACCCAGTACTTC. It codes for CASSTPSGGDKTQYF.

This clonotype was picked up many times. The V call is TRBV28, the J call TRBJ2-3; TRBD2 agrees at 9 bases. This CDR3 spans 21 amino acids. Germline assignment: CDR1 MDHEN and CDR2 SYDVKM. J gave up 6 bases and V 5 bases, and 27 bases lay outside the gene matches. The CDR3: CASSPSWGDGGRAPRADTQYF. DNA of the CDR3: TGTGCCAGCAGTCCCTCCTGGGGGGATGGCGGGAGGGCCCCCCGGGCGGATACGCAGTATTTT.